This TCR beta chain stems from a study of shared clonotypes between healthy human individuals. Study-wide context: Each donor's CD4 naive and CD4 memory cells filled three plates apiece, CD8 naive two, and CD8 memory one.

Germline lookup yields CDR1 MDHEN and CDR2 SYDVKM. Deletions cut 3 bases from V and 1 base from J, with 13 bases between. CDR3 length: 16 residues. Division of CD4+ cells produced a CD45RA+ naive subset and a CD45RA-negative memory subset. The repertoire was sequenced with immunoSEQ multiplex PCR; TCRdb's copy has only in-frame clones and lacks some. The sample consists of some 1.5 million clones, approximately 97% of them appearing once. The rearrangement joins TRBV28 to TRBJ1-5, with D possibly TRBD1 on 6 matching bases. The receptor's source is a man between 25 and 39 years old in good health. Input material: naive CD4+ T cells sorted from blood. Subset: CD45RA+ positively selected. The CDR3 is CASSFQGLLSNQPQHF. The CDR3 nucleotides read TGTGCCAGCAGTTTTCAGGGGTTGTTAAGCAATCAGCCCCAGCATTTT.